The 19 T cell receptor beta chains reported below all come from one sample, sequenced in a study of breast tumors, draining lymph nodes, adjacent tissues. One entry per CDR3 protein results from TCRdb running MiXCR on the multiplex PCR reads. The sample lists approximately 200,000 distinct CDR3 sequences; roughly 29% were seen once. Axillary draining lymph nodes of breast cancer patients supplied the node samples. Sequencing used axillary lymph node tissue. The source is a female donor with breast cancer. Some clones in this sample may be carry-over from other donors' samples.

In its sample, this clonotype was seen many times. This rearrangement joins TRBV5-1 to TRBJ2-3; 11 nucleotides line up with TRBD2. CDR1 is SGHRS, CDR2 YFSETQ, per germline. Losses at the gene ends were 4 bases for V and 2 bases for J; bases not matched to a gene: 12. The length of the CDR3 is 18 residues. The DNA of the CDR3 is TGCGCCAGCAGCCCACTCTTTCTAGCGGGGGGCTCCACAGATACGCAGTATTTT. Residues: CASSPLFLAGGSTDTQYF.

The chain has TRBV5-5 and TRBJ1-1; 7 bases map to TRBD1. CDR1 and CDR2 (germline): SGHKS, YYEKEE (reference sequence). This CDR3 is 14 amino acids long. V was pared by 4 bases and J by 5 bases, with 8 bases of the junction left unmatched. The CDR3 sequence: CASSSRGGRTEAFF. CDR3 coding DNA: TGTGCCAGCAGCAGCAGGGGGGGGCGGACTGAAGCTTTCTTT.

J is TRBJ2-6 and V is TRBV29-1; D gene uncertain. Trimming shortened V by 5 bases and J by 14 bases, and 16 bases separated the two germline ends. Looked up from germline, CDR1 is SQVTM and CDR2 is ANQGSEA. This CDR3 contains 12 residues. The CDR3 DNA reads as TGCAGCGTTTCCCTAGAAGCCAGACTCCTGACTTTC. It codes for CSVSLEARLLTF.

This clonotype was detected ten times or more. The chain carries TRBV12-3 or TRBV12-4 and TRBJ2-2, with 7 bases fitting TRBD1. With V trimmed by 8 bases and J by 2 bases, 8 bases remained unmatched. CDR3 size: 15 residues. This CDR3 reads CASGKQGTNTGELFF. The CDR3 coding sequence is TGTGCCAGCGGCAAACAGGGGACAAACACCGGGGAGCTGTTTTTT.

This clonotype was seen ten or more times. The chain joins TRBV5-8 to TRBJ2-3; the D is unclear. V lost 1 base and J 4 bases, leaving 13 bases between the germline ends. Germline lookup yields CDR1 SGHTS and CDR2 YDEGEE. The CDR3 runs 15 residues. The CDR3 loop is CASSLYRQVPDTQYF. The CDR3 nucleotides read TGTGCCAGCAGCTTGTACCGTCAGGTGCCAGATACGCAGTATTTT.

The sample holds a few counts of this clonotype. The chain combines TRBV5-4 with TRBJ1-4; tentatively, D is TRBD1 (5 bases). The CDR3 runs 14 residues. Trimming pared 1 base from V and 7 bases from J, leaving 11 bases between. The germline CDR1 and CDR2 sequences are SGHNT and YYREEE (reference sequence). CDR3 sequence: CASSLRGAVEKLFF. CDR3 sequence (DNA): TGTGCCAGCAGCTTGCGCGGGGCGGTTGAAAAACTGTTTTTT.

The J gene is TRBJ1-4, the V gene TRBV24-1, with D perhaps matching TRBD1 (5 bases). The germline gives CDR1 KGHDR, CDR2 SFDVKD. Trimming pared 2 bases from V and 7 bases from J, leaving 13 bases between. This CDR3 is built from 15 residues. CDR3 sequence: CATSDYAGAGEKLFF. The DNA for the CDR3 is TGTGCCACCAGTGATTACGCCGGGGCGGGTGAAAAACTGTTTTTT.

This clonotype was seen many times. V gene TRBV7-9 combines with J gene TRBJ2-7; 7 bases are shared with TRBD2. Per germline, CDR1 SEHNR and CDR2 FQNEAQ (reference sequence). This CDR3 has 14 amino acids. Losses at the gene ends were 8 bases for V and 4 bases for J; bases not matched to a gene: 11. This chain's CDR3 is CASGRGDLNYEQYF. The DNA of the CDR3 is TGTGCCAGCGGCCGGGGGGACCTAAATTACGAGCAGTACTTC.

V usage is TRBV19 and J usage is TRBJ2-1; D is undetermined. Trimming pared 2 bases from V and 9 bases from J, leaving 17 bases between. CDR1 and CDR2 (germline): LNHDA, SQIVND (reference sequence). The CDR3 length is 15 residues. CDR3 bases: TGTGCCAGTAGTATAACTGGCGGAGACGGTAGTGAGCAGTTCTTC. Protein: CASSITGGDGSEQFF.

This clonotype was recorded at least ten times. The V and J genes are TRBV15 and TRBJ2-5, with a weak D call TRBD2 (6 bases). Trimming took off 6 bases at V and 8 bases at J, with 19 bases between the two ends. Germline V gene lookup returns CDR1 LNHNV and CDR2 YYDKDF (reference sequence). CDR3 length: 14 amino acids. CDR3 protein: CATSLAGYKRTQYF. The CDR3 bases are TGTGCCACCAGTTTGGCGGGGTACAAGAGAACCCAGTACTTC.

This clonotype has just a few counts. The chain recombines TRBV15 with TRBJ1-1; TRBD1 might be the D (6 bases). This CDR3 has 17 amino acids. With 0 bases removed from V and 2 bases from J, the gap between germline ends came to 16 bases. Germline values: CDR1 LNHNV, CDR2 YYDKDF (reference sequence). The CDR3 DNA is TGTGCCACCAGCAGAGATAGGTGGGGGGCAGGAAACACTGAAGCTTTCTTT. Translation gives CATSRDRWGAGNTEAFF. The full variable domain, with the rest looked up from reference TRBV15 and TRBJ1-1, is DAMVIQNPRYQVTQFGKPVTLSCSQTLNHNVMYWYQQKSSQAPKLLFHYYDKDFNNEADTPDNFQSRRPNTSFCFLDIRSPGLGDTAMYLCATSRDRWGAGNTEAFFGQGTRLTVV.

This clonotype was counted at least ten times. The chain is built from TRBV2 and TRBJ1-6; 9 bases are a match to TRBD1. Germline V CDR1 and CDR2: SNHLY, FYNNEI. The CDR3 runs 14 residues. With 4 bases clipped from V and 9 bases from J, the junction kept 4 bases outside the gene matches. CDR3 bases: TGTGCCAGCAGTGTCGGACAGGGGAGTTCACCCCTCCACTTT. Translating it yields CASSVGQGSSPLHF.

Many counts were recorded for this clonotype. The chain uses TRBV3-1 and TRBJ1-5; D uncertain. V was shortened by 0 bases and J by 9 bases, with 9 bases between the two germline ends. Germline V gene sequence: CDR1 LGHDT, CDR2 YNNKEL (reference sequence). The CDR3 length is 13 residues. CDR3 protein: CASSQEVGSPQHF. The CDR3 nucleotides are TGTGCCAGCAGCCAAGAAGTGGGGTCGCCCCAGCATTTT.

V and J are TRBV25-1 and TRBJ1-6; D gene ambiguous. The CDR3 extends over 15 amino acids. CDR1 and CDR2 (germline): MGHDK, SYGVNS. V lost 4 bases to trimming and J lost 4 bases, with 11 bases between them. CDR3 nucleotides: TGTGCCAGCAGTGCTAGCGGGAATTATAATTCACCCCTCCACTTT. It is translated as CASSASGNYNSPLHF. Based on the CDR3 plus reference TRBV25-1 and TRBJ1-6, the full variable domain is EADIYQTPRYLVIGTGKKITLECSQTMGHDKMYWYQQDPGMELHLIHYSYGVNSTEKGDLSSESTVSRIRTEHFPLTLESARPSHTSQYLCASSASGNYNSPLHFGNGTRLTVT.

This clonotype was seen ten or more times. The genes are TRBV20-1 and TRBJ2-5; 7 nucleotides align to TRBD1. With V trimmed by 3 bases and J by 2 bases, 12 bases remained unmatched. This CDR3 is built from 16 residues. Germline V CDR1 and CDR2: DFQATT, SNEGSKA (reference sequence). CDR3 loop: CSASRDNRGSQETQYF. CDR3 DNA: TGCAGTGCTAGTCGTGATAACAGGGGCAGTCAAGAGACCCAGTACTTC.

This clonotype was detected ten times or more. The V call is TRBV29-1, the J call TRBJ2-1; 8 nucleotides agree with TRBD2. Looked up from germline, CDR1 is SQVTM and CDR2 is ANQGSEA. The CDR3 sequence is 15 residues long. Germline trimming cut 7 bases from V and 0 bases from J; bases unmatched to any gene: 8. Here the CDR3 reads CSARTSRTSYNEQFF. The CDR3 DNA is TGCAGCGCCAGGACTAGCAGAACCTCCTACAATGAGCAGTTCTTC.

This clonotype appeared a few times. CDR3 in amino acids: CASNQAGPYEQYF. The CDR3 DNA is TGTGCCAGCAATCAGGCAGGGCCGTACGAGCAGTACTTC. The chain joins TRBV6-4 to TRBJ2-7, with D perhaps TRBD1 (5 bases). Germline CDR1 reads MRHNA; CDR2 reads SNTAGT. The CDR3 runs to 13 residues. The V and J ends lost 7 bases and 4 bases respectively, with 14 bases between them.

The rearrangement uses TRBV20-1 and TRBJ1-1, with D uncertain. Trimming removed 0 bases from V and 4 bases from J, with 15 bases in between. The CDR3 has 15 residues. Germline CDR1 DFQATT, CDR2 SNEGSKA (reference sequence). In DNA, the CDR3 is TGCAGTGCTAGAGAGGTGGGATCCGGGCGCACTGAAGCTTTCTTT. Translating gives CSAREVGSGRTEAFF.

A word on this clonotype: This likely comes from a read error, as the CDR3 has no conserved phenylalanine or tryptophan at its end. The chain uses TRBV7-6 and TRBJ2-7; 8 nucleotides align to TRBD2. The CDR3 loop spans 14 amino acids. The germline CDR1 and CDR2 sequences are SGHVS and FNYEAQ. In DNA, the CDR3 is TGTGCCAGCAGCTTAAGCGGGGGATCCTGCGAGCAGTACCTC. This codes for CASSLSGGSCEQYL.